The 22 T cell receptor beta chains below were found in one sample sequenced in a study of molecular identifiers for immune sequencing clone quantification. TCRdb called the PCR reads again in MiXCR, with one record for every CDR3 protein. The sample yields about 640,000 distinct CDR3 sequences, about 20% seen once. Sequencing was done on a sample of naive CD8+ T cells from blood, with Jurkat cell RNA spiked in. As to subset: FACS-sorted CD8+CD4-CCR7+CD45RA+ naive T cells. The receptors here all came from a human donor in good health. Some libraries in this study had Jurkat cell RNA spiked in.

This clonotype has a count of ten or more. This chain uses TRBV19 with TRBJ2-1; D is uncertain. Between the trimmed V and J ends, which lost 3 bases and 8 bases, there was a span of 14 bases. The CDR3 contains 14 residues. Germline V gene lookup returns CDR1 LNHDA and CDR2 SQIVND (reference sequence). The CDR3 region is CASSIQTHADEQFF. DNA for the CDR3: TGTGCCAGTAGTATCCAGACCCACGCCGATGAGCAGTTCTTC.

This clonotype was counted ten times or more. The rearrangement links TRBV4-3 to TRBJ1-1, with D uncertain. Germline V gene lookup returns CDR1 LGHNA and CDR2 YSLEER. The CDR3 is 14 amino acids. Trimming removed 5 bases from V and 4 bases from J, with 14 bases in between. The CDR3 loop is CASSGVLGSTEAFF. Here the CDR3 DNA reads TGCGCCAGCAGCGGGGTCCTCGGGTCCACTGAAGCTTTCTTT.

This clonotype was found a few times. CDR3 amino acids: CASSQLGLAGELDTQYF. CDR3 bases: TGCGCCAGCAGCCAGTTGGGACTAGCGGGAGAATTAGATACGCAGTATTTT. The chain joins TRBV4-3 to TRBJ2-3; TRBD2 aligns across 14 bases. In germline, CDR1 is LGHNA, CDR2 YSLEER. The CDR3 has 17 residues. J was trimmed by 5 bases and V by 3 bases; bases with no gene match: 7.

Note on this clonotype: This may be a read error, as it is one base from a much larger clone. The gene calls are TRBV29-1 and TRBJ1-1; a possible D gene is TRBD1 (5 bases). Germline V gene lookup returns CDR1 SQVTM and CDR2 ANQGSEA. V was shortened by 4 bases and J by 4 bases, with 13 bases between the two germline ends. This CDR3 is 13 amino acids long. The CDR3 loop is CSVVRGRGTEAFF. CDR3 nucleotide sequence: TGCAGCGTTGTGCGGGGAAGGGGCACTGAAGCTTTCTTT.

In its sample, this clonotype was seen many times. This chain uses TRBV20-1 with TRBJ1-1; D is undetermined. The CDR3 is 13 residues long. The germline V gene has CDR1 DFQATT and CDR2 SNEGSKA (reference sequence). V was pared by 1 base and J by 7 bases, with 13 bases between. In nucleotides, the CDR3 is TGCAGTGCTAGAGTCCCGGGTTGGATTGAAGCTTTCTTT. This gives the protein CSARVPGWIEAFF.

In this sample, this clonotype turned up many times. The V and J genes are TRBV7-8 and TRBJ1-5; maybe TRBD1 (5 bases). Trimming cost V 4 bases and J 5 bases, with 18 bases left between them. The CDR3 loop spans 16 amino acids. Germline-derived CDR1 and CDR2 are SGHVS and FQNEAQ. The DNA of the CDR3 is TGTGCCAGCAGCTCCCGGCAGGGAGGACTATATCAGCCCCAGCATTTT. Its protein is CASSSRQGGLYQPQHF.

This clonotype was seen more than once but under ten times. V usage is TRBV12-3 or TRBV12-4 and J usage is TRBJ2-3, with a tentative D call TRBD2 (5 bases). Trimming removed 7 bases from V and 0 bases from J, with 14 bases in between. The CDR3 has 15 amino acids. CDR3 in DNA: TGTGCCAGCATTCCTCGAGGGCCTAGCACAGATACGCAGTATTTT. Translated: CASIPRGPSTDTQYF.

The chain combines TRBV19 with TRBJ1-1; 7 bases fit TRBD1. The V gene end was trimmed by 10 bases and the J gene end by 0 bases; junction bases not matched to a gene: 5. The CDR3 totals 13 residues. Germline loops: CDR1 LNHDA, CDR2 SQIVND (reference sequence). CDR3 in amino acids: CATGQFMNTEAFF. The CDR3 DNA sequence: TGTGCCACGGGACAGTTCATGAACACTGAAGCTTTCTTT.

This clonotype was counted many times. The rearrangement joins TRBV7-2 to TRBJ2-1, with 7 bases lining up with TRBD1. Per germline, CDR1 SGHTA and CDR2 FQGNSA. V trimming: 3 bases; J trimming: 3 bases; junction bases outside the gene matches: 5. The CDR3 runs 15 residues. The CDR3, as DNA: TGTGCCAGCAGCTTGAGACAGGGTATCTACAATGAGCAGTTCTTC. Protein: CASSLRQGIYNEQFF.

This clonotype was found many times. The gene calls are TRBV4-2 and TRBJ1-6; D is unclear. CDR1 LGHNA and CDR2 YNFKEQ come from the germline V gene. The V end was cut by 0 bases, the J end by 7 bases, with 13 bases between. The CDR3 runs 16 residues. The CDR3 loop is CASSQDEGFLNSPLHF. DNA of the CDR3: TGTGCCAGCAGCCAAGATGAGGGCTTTTTAAATTCACCCCTCCACTTT.

This clonotype turned up a few times. A read error may account for a junction end that differs from germline. The chain joins TRBV6-2 or TRBV6-3 to TRBJ2-3; unclear D gene. Germline V lookup: CDR1 MNHEY, CDR2 SVGEGT. The CDR3 loop spans 12 amino acids. The CDR3 loop reads CVSSQYEDTQYF. The CDR3 DNA reads TGTGTCAGCAGTCAATATGAAGATACGCAGTATTTT.

The chain is built from TRBV27 and TRBJ1-1; D gene uncertain. V was shortened by 4 bases and J by 5 bases, with 14 bases between the two germline ends. CDR1 is MNHEY and CDR2 is SMNVEV in the germline V gene (reference sequence). The CDR3 extends over 14 amino acids. CDR3 coding DNA: TGTGCCAGCAGTTGGGAGGGATCAGTAACTGAAGCTTTCTTT. It specifies CASSWEGSVTEAFF.

Comments on this clonotype: A much bigger clone sits one base away, suggesting this may be a read error. J is TRBJ1-2 and V is TRBV2; D remains ambiguous. V dropped 1 base and J dropped 6 bases, with 12 bases sitting between them. The length of the CDR3 is 14 residues. The germline gives CDR1 SNHLY, CDR2 FYNNEI. The CDR3 DNA reads as TGTGCCAGCAGTGAAGTAGAGGGAGGCCATGGCTACACCTTC. Its protein product is CASSEVEGGHGYTF.

Remarks on this clonotype: Its ends do not fully match the called genes, so a read error is possible. The gene calls are TRBV19 and TRBJ2-5; D possibly corresponds to TRBD2 (5 bases). CDR3 size: 16 residues. The germline CDR1 and CDR2 sequences are LNHDA and SQIVND (reference sequence). The CDR3 bases are TGTGCCAGTAGTATAGAGGGAGTGATGGGCCAAGGGACCCAGTACTTC. Residues: CASSIEGVMGQGTQYF.

This clonotype was picked up a small number of times. At one end the junction does not follow the germline gene, possibly because of a read error. The V gene is TRBV12-3 or TRBV12-4, the J gene TRBJ2-4; D may be TRBD2 (5 bases). The CDR3 loop spans 18 amino acids. CDR3 protein: CASSRVGSESLAKNVQYF. The CDR3 nucleotides are TGTGCCAGCAGCCGAGTAGGGTCCGAAAGTCTAGCCAAAAACGTTCAGTACTTC.

Only a few counts were recorded for this clonotype. The V call is TRBV27, the J call TRBJ1-5; tentatively, D is TRBD1 (5 bases). CDR1 is MNHEY, CDR2 SMNVEV, per germline (reference sequence). The CDR3 extends over 15 amino acids. The V gene lost 5 bases and the J gene lost 2 bases, with 13 bases spanning the gap. The CDR3 here is CASSLSGRGNQPQHF. In nucleotides, the CDR3 is TGTGCCAGCAGTCTTTCGGGACGCGGCAATCAGCCCCAGCATTTT.

This clonotype was observed at least ten times. The rearrangement joins TRBV28 to TRBJ1-1; D is ambiguous. The CDR3 covers 16 residues. Trimming stripped 5 bases from V and 7 bases from J, with 23 bases between. Germline CDR1 reads MDHEN; CDR2 reads SYDVKM. CDR3 amino acids: CASSPLVGKALLEAFF. CDR3 nucleotides: TGTGCCAGCAGTCCACTCGTTGGGAAGGCCCTACTTGAAGCTTTCTTT. The full variable domain, its missing parts supplied by reference TRBV28 and TRBJ1-1, is DVKVTQSSRYLVKRTGEKVFLECVQDMDHENMFWYRQDPGLGLRLIYFSYDVKMKEKGDIPEGYSVSREKKERFSLILESASTNQTSMYLCASSPLVGKALLEAFFGQGTRLTVV.

This clonotype showed up many times. The V and J genes are TRBV28 and TRBJ1-1; TRBD1 might be the D (5 bases). Trimming cost V 6 bases and J 3 bases, with 20 bases left between them. Germline V gene sequence: CDR1 MDHEN, CDR2 SYDVKM. The CDR3 is made up of 16 amino acids. The CDR3 nucleotides are TGTGCCAGCAGAATAGGGACTGCCCTAAGATACACTGAAGCTTTCTTT. This gives the protein CASRIGTALRYTEAFF.

The chain recombines TRBV7-3 with TRBJ2-7; 12 bases match TRBD2. This CDR3 region has 15 residues. Trimming took 4 bases from V and 6 from J; bases not matched to a gene: 7. CDR1 and CDR2 from the germline V gene are SGHTA and FQGTGA. CDR3 sequence (DNA): TGTGCCAGCAGCTCGACTAGCGGGAGTCAAGGCGAGCAGTACTTC. It encodes CASSSTSGSQGEQYF.

This clonotype was recorded at least ten times. V gene TRBV15 combines with J gene TRBJ2-5; 10 bases align to TRBD1. V dropped 9 bases and J dropped 3; count of bases not matched to a gene: 10. This CDR3 is built from 15 residues. Germline V lookup: CDR1 LNHNV, CDR2 YYDKDF (reference sequence). The CDR3 region is CATTYSGQGEETQYF. CDR3 nucleotide sequence: TGTGCCACTACCTATAGCGGACAGGGGGAAGAGACCCAGTACTTC.

At least ten counts were recorded for this clonotype. This chain links TRBV29-1 with TRBJ2-4; 7 bases agree with TRBD1. Trimming at V came to 6 bases and at J to 9 bases, leaving 8 bases not matched to a gene. Germline CDR1 and CDR2: SQVTM and ANQGSEA. The CDR3 has 12 residues. CDR3 amino acids: CSVMDRQGIQYF. DNA for the CDR3: TGCAGCGTGATGGACAGGCAAGGCATTCAGTACTTC.

This clonotype was detected many times. The genes are TRBV27 and TRBJ1-1; no clear D. V was cut by 5 bases and J by 3 bases, with 13 bases left in between. The germline V gene has CDR1 MNHEY and CDR2 SMNVEV (reference sequence). The CDR3 length is 14 residues. The CDR3 spells CASSHSKVHTEAFF. DNA for the CDR3: TGTGCCAGCAGTCACTCTAAGGTACACACTGAAGCTTTCTTT.